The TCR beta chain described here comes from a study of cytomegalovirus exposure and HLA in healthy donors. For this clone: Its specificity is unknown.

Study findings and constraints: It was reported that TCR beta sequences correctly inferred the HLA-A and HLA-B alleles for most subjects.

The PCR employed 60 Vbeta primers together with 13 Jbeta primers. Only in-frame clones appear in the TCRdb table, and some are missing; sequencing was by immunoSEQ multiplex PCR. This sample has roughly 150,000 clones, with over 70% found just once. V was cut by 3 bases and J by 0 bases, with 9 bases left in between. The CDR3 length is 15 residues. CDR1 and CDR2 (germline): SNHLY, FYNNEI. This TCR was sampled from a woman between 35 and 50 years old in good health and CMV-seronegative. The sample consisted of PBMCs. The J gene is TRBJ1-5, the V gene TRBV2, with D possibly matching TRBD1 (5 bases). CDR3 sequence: CASSDGAYSNQPQHF. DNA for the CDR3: TGTGCCAGCAGTGATGGGGCTTATAGCAATCAGCCCCAGCATTTT.